This T cell receptor (beta chain) originates from a study of T cell responses to AZD1222 COVID-19 vaccine. Findings and caveats of the study: None of the repertoires were sampled until the peak T cell response had passed. Across spike, vaccine-associated CD4 TCRs were found, dominant at 160-218 and 743-854.

This clone was picked up a small number of times. The antigen remains undetermined. The table came from immunoSEQ multiplex PCR; TCRdb's copy has only in-frame clones and leaves some out. The sample lists tens of thousands of clones, 85% to 90% occurring once. This receptor was obtained from an adult in good health. Sequencing was performed on peripheral blood, taken on day 0 of AZD1222 vaccination.

CDR3 bases: TGTGCCAGCAGCCCCGGACAGTCCTACGAGCAGTACTTC. Its protein is CASSPGQSYEQYF. The chain is built from TRBV7-2 and TRBJ2-7; tentatively, D is TRBD1 (6 bases). The germline V gene has CDR1 SGHTA and CDR2 FQGNSA. The CDR3 totals 13 residues. V lost 5 bases and J lost 1, with 9 bases in between.